This T cell receptor (beta chain) emerged from a study of T cells in Graves' hyperthyroidism and ophthalmopathy. 9.5 to 10 ml fresh peripheral blood yielded the PBMCs. This clonotype was counted many times. Its antigen is as yet unknown. Whole-study results and caveats: Expanded thyroid clonotypes (above 0.001) were mostly also found in blood.

Deletions cut 7 bases from V and 0 bases from J, with 13 bases between. There are 15 residues in the CDR3. Germline loops: CDR1 SNHLY, CDR2 FYNNEI. RNA transcripts yielded amplified TCR beta CDR3 regions. Researchers ran a first-round RT-PCR on the TCR CDR3 using the HTBI primer set. MiXCR was run by TCRdb on the multiplex PCR reads, yielding one entry per CDR3 protein. The sample contains about 380,000 distinct CDR3 sequences, roughly 20% of which appear only once. The chain recombines TRBV2 with TRBJ1-3; tentative D call: TRBD1 (5 bases). The specimen sequenced was blood. This TCR came from a man aged 18 to 30 with Graves' ophthalmopathy. The CDR3 loop is CASKSTGSSGNTIYF. CDR3 sequence (DNA): TGTGCCAGCAAATCAACAGGCAGCTCTGGAAACACCATATATTTT.